The 7 T cell receptor beta chains below come from one sample, sequenced in a study of graft-versus-host responses after intestinal transplantation. No cognate antigen is known for these TCRs. Using immunoSEQ multiplex PCR, the repertoire was profiled, and TCRdb retains in-frame clones only, with some absent. In the table there are 45,000 to 65,000 clones, almost 95% of which are singletons. Sequenced here: unstimulated CD4+ T cells sorted from spleen or lymph node cells, sampled before transplant. These receptors all come from a human donor who was the organ donor for an intestinal transplant.

The chain links TRBV10-3 to TRBJ2-1; the match to TRBD2 covers 11 bases. The germline V gene encodes CDR1 ENHRY and CDR2 SYGVKD. The CDR3 sequence is 16 residues long. V was pared by 0 bases and J by 9 bases, with 7 bases of the junction left unmatched. CDR3 region: CAISESASGGPLEQFF. The CDR3 bases are TGTGCCATCAGTGAGTCGGCTAGCGGGGGGCCCCTTGAGCAGTTCTTC.

The chain uses TRBV19 and TRBJ2-7, with TRBD1 matching 10 bases. This CDR3 has 14 residues. V dropped 5 bases and J dropped 2; count of bases not matched to a gene: 3. In germline, CDR1 is LNHDA, CDR2 SQIVND (reference sequence). The CDR3 nucleotides are TGTGCCAGTAGTCTGGACAGGGGGACCTACGAGCAGTACTTC. The encoded protein is CASSLDRGTYEQYF.

V is TRBV9 and J is TRBJ2-5, with D possibly matching TRBD1 (6 bases). CDR1 is SGDLS and CDR2 is YYNGEE in the germline V gene. The ends were cut back, 3 bases at V and 5 bases at J, with 14 bases in the middle. The CDR3 runs 14 residues. The DNA for the CDR3 is TGTGCCAGCAGCGGACTACAGGGTGACGAGACCCAGTACTTC. Protein product: CASSGLQGDETQYF.

The chain joins TRBV30 to TRBJ1-4; D not certain. Per the germline V gene, CDR1 is GTSNPN and CDR2 is SVGIG (reference sequence). This CDR3 region has 14 residues. The V end was cut by 2 bases, the J end by 0 bases, with 7 bases between. This CDR3 is CAWSTQSTNEKLFF. As DNA, the CDR3 is TGTGCCTGGAGTACACAGTCAACTAATGAAAAACTGTTTTTT.

The chain combines TRBV7-2 with TRBJ2-1; 9 nucleotides line up with TRBD2. From germline, CDR1 is SGHTA and CDR2 FQGNSA. The V segment lost 1 base and the J segment 1 base; nucleotides outside the gene matches: 5. This CDR3 has 17 amino acids. CDR3 coding DNA: TGTGCCAGCAGCTTAGTTAAGCGGGGGGTGTCCTACAATGAGCAGTTCTTC. Its translation is CASSLVKRGVSYNEQFF.

The V gene is TRBV28, the J gene TRBJ2-1; no clear D gene. There are 12 residues in the CDR3. Trimming shortened V by 3 bases and J by 13 bases, and 13 bases separated the two germline ends. Germline V CDR1 and CDR2: MDHEN, SYDVKM. CDR3 in DNA: TGTGCCAGCAGTTTTCTTCTTCAGCCTCAGTTCTTC. This codes for CASSFLLQPQFF.

The chain links TRBV7-2 to TRBJ2-1; D gene unclear. The CDR3 length is 15 residues. Trimming left V 3 bases short and J 2 bases short, with 11 bases between. Germline lookup yields CDR1 SGHTA and CDR2 FQGNSA. This CDR3 reads CASSFLAVAYNEQFF. The DNA of the CDR3 is TGTGCCAGCAGCTTCTTAGCAGTAGCCTACAATGAGCAGTTCTTC.